This T cell receptor (beta chain) was sequenced for a study of OX40 agonist ivuxolimab in advanced cancers. Study in general: About 44% of patients had received prior checkpoint inhibitor therapy. General study points: Nonresponders, in some cases, also had low normalized T-cell clonal expansion. There were, on average, more expanded clones in CD8+ T cells than in CD4+.

Of note for this clone: What it binds is unknown.

People who had autoimmune disease history or systemic immunosuppression were excluded. V gave up 5 bases and J gave up 0 bases, with 15 bases separating them. The CDR3 spans 17 residues. Germline CDR1 SGHTS, CDR2 YDEGEE. The protocol was immunoSEQ multiplex PCR, while the TCRdb copy is restricted to in-frame clones and leaves out a portion. The table includes 75,000 to 100,000 clones, under 90% detected once. This chain uses TRBV5-8 with TRBJ1-6; no clear D. Specimen: CD4+ or CD8+ T cells sorted from blood, collected in a trial of the OX40 agonist ivuxolimab. The TCR sequence derives from an adult with an advanced solid tumor such as melanoma, head and neck, liver or kidney cancer. The CDR3 DNA follows: TGTGCCAGCAGTCCTGGGTCGGTGAGCTCCTATAATTCACCCCTCCACTTT. Its translation is CASSPGSVSSYNSPLHF.